This paragraph covers one T cell receptor (beta chain) sequence. Its target is unknown. These data come from a study of blood T cells in healthy people across ages. Alongside a J-beta primer mix, a sample-barcoded 5' primer served in a second PCR lasting about 7 to 12 cycles. TCRdb reprocessed the 5' RACE reads with MiXCR, giving one entry per CDR3 protein. The table has hundreds of thousands of distinct CDR3 sequences, around 48% seen once; the top ten hold around 24%. Notes on the study in general: The study found more naive CD4+ cells and higher diversity in long-lived than aged donors.

In terms of origin and age, donors were healthy Caucasian individuals from Russia aged about 6 to 90. Sequenced material: blood. This TCR was sampled from a man at least 80 years old in good health.

Written as DNA, the CDR3 is TGTGCCAGCAGAAAAACCCGGGACAGTTATGGCTACACCTTC. It is translated as CASRKTRDSYGYTF. This chain connects TRBV6-6 to TRBJ1-2; 7 bases line up with TRBD1. The CDR3 extends over 14 amino acids. The germline CDR1 and CDR2 sequences are MNHNY and SVGAGI (reference sequence). With 6 bases clipped from V and 5 bases from J, the junction kept 9 bases outside the gene matches.